The 24 T cell receptor beta chains given below trace back to one sample, sequenced in a study of T-cell reconstitution after alpha-beta-depleted transplantation in children. Researchers prepared the TCRbeta library using unique molecular identifiers, the study reports. A single record per CDR3 protein comes from TCRdb applying MiXCR to the PCR reads. In the table there are 500,000 to 750,000 distinct CDR3 sequences, roughly a quarter of which are singletons. The specimen comprised PBMCs, sampled before TCRalphabeta/CD19-depleted stem cell transplant. The receptors come from a boy less than two years old with Wiskott-Aldrich syndrome, due to receive a stem cell transplant.

The chain couples TRBV5-1 to TRBJ2-5, with a tentative D call TRBD2 (5 bases). The CDR3 spans 15 residues. CDR1 SGHRS and CDR2 YFSETQ come from the germline V gene. V gave up 0 bases and J gave up 8 bases, with 17 bases separating them. The CDR3 DNA reads as TGCGCCAGCAGCTTGGGTAACAGCGGCTCTAGAACCCAGTACTTC. Its protein is CASSLGNSGSRTQYF.

The V call is TRBV12-3 or TRBV12-4, the J call TRBJ2-4; 12 bases match TRBD2. The length of the CDR3 is 20 residues. V gave up 5 bases and J gave up 2 bases; unmatched junction bases: 16. The CDR3 loop is CASSEQLAGGVFVPKNIQYF. DNA for the CDR3: TGTGCCAGCAGTGAACAACTAGCGGGAGGTGTTTTTGTTCCCAAAAACATTCAGTACTTC.

The gene calls are TRBV20-1 and TRBJ2-1, with 12 bases fitting TRBD2. The germline CDR1 and CDR2 sequences are DFQATT and SNEGSKA (reference sequence). The CDR3 has 19 residues. V was clipped by 5 bases and J by 1 base; unmatched bases: 15. The CDR3 bases are TGCAGTGCTGCCGGCTGGACTAGCGGGATGATAGAATCCTACAATGAGCAGTTCTTC. Its protein is CSAAGWTSGMIESYNEQFF.

This clonotype was detected a few times. This chain joins TRBV6-5 and TRBJ2-5, with a possible D match to TRBD2 (6 bases). In germline, CDR1 is MNHEY, CDR2 SVGAGI. CDR3 length equals 14 residues. V shed 2 bases and J shed 5 bases, with 12 bases lying between them. For the CDR3, the DNA is TGTGCCAGCAGTTACCGGGACTCATGGGAGACCCAGTACTTC. It encodes CASSYRDSWETQYF.

This clonotype was counted a few times. The chain combines TRBV5-1 with TRBJ2-1; 7 bases fit TRBD1. Losses at the gene ends were 3 bases for V and 7 bases for J; bases not matched to a gene: 13. The CDR3 spans 16 residues. Germline CDR1 and CDR2: SGHRS and YFSETQ. In nucleotides, the CDR3 is TGCGCCAGCAGCTACCCACTCCCGGGACAGAGAAATGAGCAGTTCTTC. Residues: CASSYPLPGQRNEQFF.

This clonotype has a handful of counts. The chain employs TRBV20-1 and TRBJ1-4, with D perhaps matching TRBD1 (5 bases). Germline V gene data show CDR1 as DFQATT and CDR2 as SNEGSKA (reference sequence). V was shortened by 2 bases and J by 8 bases, with 18 bases between the two germline ends. CDR3 length: 15 amino acids. DNA for the CDR3: TGCAGTGCTAGACCGCCAGGGAGACGAGGAGAAAAACTGTTTTTT. Amino acids: CSARPPGRRGEKLFF.

V gene TRBV7-9 combines with J gene TRBJ2-5, with D tentatively TRBD2 (6 bases). The CDR3 sequence is 15 residues long. Germline CDR1 reads SEHNR; CDR2 reads FQNEAQ (reference sequence). V dropped 5 bases and J dropped 5 bases, with 18 bases sitting between them. The CDR3 region has the DNA TGTGCCAGCAGCCCCGGGACTCTAAGGAGGGAGACCCAGTACTTC. It yields the protein CASSPGTLRRETQYF.

This clonotype was recorded a few times. The rearrangement joins TRBV5-1 to TRBJ2-1; 15 bases line up with TRBD2. This CDR3 contains 15 residues. V lost 4 bases to trimming and J lost 9 bases; unmatched junction nucleotides: 5. Germline CDR1 reads SGHRS; CDR2 reads YFSETQ. CDR3 residues: CASSQGLAGGTEQFF. In DNA form, the CDR3 reads TGCGCCAGCAGCCAGGGACTAGCGGGAGGTACTGAGCAGTTCTTC.

This clonotype was observed a few times. The chain is built from TRBV10-3 and TRBJ2-1, with TRBD2 matching 14 bases. The germline V gene encodes CDR1 ENHRY and CDR2 SYGVKD. Trimming removed 10 bases from V and 6 bases from J; junction bases left unmatched: 8. This CDR3 is 15 amino acids long. Here the CDR3 DNA reads TGTGCCACCGCGGGACTAGCGGGAGTCGGCAATGAGCAGTTCTTC. This codes for CATAGLAGVGNEQFF.

This clonotype was observed a handful of times. The V gene is TRBV20-1, the J gene TRBJ1-2, with 8 bases identical to TRBD1. CDR1 and CDR2 (germline): DFQATT, SNEGSKA (reference sequence). With 0 bases clipped from V and 1 base from J, the junction kept 7 bases outside the gene matches. This CDR3 is built from 16 residues. In nucleotides, the CDR3 is TGCAGTGCTAGAGATCGCGGACAGGGAAATAACTATGGCTACACCTTC. It is translated as CSARDRGQGNNYGYTF.

V usage is TRBV7-3 and J usage is TRBJ2-7; possibly TRBD2 for D (6 bases). V was cut by 2 bases and J by 6 bases, with 14 bases left in between. The CDR3 has 14 amino acids. CDR1 SGHTA and CDR2 FQGTGA come from the germline V gene. CDR3 protein: CASSLGGRLREQYF. The CDR3, as DNA: TGTGCCAGCAGCTTAGGAGGGAGGTTGCGCGAGCAGTACTTC.

The V call is TRBV5-6, the J call TRBJ2-7; perhaps TRBD1 as D (5 bases). V was cut by 1 base and J by 2 bases, with 22 bases left in between. Germline CDR1 SGHDT, CDR2 YYEEEE. This CDR3 is built from 18 residues. For the CDR3, the DNA is TGTGCCAGCAGCTTGAGGCTCCATGGGGCTTCTCCTACCTACGAGCAGTACTTC. It specifies CASSLRLHGASPTYEQYF.

Only a few counts were recorded for this clonotype. The chain recombines TRBV20-1 with TRBJ2-1; TRBD2 matches 11 bases. After removal of 0 bases from V and 7 bases from J, the junction contained 8 bases not matched to a gene. CDR3 length: 16 residues. The germline CDR1 and CDR2 sequences are DFQATT and SNEGSKA (reference sequence). The DNA of the CDR3 is TGCAGTGCTAGAGAGTATCTAGCGGGAGGTTTAAATGAGCAGTTCTTC. Translation gives CSAREYLAGGLNEQFF.

The chain uses TRBV3-1 and TRBJ2-2; D may be TRBD2 (5 bases). Between the trimmed V and J ends, which lost 8 bases and 2 bases, there was a span of 12 bases. The CDR3 consists of 14 residues. Germline lookup yields CDR1 LGHDT and CDR2 YNNKEL (reference sequence). CDR3 protein: CASCSPGNTGELFF. Written as DNA, the CDR3 is TGTGCCAGCTGTTCTCCGGGAAACACCGGGGAGCTGTTTTTT.

This clonotype appeared a few times. The gene calls are TRBV7-9 and TRBJ2-7; no reliable D call. Per the germline V gene, CDR1 is SEHNR and CDR2 is FQNEAQ (reference sequence). The CDR3 has 17 residues. The V end lost 2 bases, the J end lost 0 bases, and 17 bases lay between the germline ends. The chain's CDR3 is CASSLSSRVLSSYEQYF. Written as DNA, the CDR3 is TGTGCCAGCAGCTTAAGTAGTCGAGTCCTTAGCTCCTACGAGCAGTACTTC.

There are a few counts of this clonotype. The CDR3 DNA is TGTGCCATCAGTGACCGCGGACTAGCGGAGGGCAATGAGCAGTTCTTC. It encodes CAISDRGLAEGNEQFF. J is TRBJ2-1 and V is TRBV10-3, with 10 bases identical to TRBD2. The CDR3 has 16 amino acids. Germline loops: CDR1 ENHRY, CDR2 SYGVKD. The V and J ends lost 3 bases and 6 bases, in that order; junction bases with no gene match: 8.

This sequence joins TRBV6-1 and TRBJ2-7; TRBD2 aligns across 8 bases. The CDR3 consists of 15 residues. Trimming removed 6 bases from V and 2 bases from J; junction bases left unmatched: 9. Germline lookup yields CDR1 MNHNS and CDR2 SASEGT. This CDR3 reads CASRPSGSPTYEQYF. The CDR3 DNA is TGTGCCAGCAGACCCAGCGGGAGCCCCACCTACGAGCAGTACTTC.

The rearrangement uses TRBV7-8 and TRBJ1-4; the D is unclear. Per germline, CDR1 SGHVS and CDR2 FQNEAQ. This CDR3 spans 17 amino acids. Trimming pared 0 bases from V and 0 bases from J, leaving 11 bases between. Written as DNA, the CDR3 is TGTGCCAGCAGCTTAGCCTGGACGAGTGCAACTAATGAAAAACTGTTTTTT. It translates to CASSLAWTSATNEKLFF.

This chain joins TRBV5-1 and TRBJ2-1; 7 nucleotides match TRBD2. The ends lost 3 bases at V and 7 bases at J; junction bases unmatched: 13. Germline V CDR1 and CDR2: SGHRS, YFSETQ. The CDR3 loop spans 16 amino acids. As DNA, the CDR3 is TGCGCCAGCAGCTACCTGGGGAGGGACTCTCTAAATGAGCAGTTCTTC. This codes for CASSYLGRDSLNEQFF.

V and J are TRBV5-1 and TRBJ2-7, with D possibly matching TRBD1 (5 bases). The CDR3 spans 13 residues. V shed 4 bases and J shed 2 bases, with 10 bases lying between them. CDR1 and CDR2 (germline): SGHRS, YFSETQ. The CDR3 nucleotides read TGCGCCAGCAGCGCACAGGCCACCTACGAGCAGTACTTC. This sequence encodes CASSAQATYEQYF.

The rearrangement joins TRBV4-1 to TRBJ2-3, with 7 bases fitting TRBD2. V lost 5 bases to trimming and J lost 0 bases; unmatched junction nucleotides: 11. CDR3 length: 17 residues. Germline CDR1 and CDR2: MGHRA and YSYEKL. The CDR3 protein is CASSLRGAGVSTDTQYF. The CDR3 nucleotides read TGCGCCAGCAGCTTGAGAGGGGCGGGAGTAAGCACAGATACGCAGTATTTT.

This chain joins TRBV3-1 and TRBJ2-7; no definite D call. CDR1 and CDR2 from the germline V gene are LGHDT and YNNKEL (reference sequence). V gave up 3 bases and J gave up 3 bases, with 12 bases separating them. CDR3 length: 14 amino acids. CDR3 sequence (DNA): TGTGCCAGCAGCCACTCCCTGACTTACTACGAGCAGTACTTC. Translating it yields CASSHSLTYYEQYF.

The chain couples TRBV5-1 to TRBJ2-3; D is perhaps TRBD1 (6 bases). V was pared by 0 bases and J by 2 bases, with 10 bases between. Germline-derived CDR1 and CDR2 are SGHRS and YFSETQ. This CDR3 spans 15 amino acids. The CDR3 spells CASSLGQDPTDTQYF. The CDR3 DNA reads as TGCGCCAGCAGCTTGGGACAGGACCCCACAGATACGCAGTATTTT.

This clonotype was counted a few times. The rearrangement joins TRBV20-1 to TRBJ2-2, with TRBD2 matching over 8 bases. There are 16 residues in the CDR3. Trimming cost V 2 bases and J 2 bases; bases outside gene matches: 7. Germline V gives CDR1 DFQATT, CDR2 SNEGSKA (reference sequence). Here the CDR3 DNA reads TGCAGTGCTAGACCACCGGGACTAGACAACACCGGGGAGCTGTTTTTT. Protein: CSARPPGLDNTGELFF.